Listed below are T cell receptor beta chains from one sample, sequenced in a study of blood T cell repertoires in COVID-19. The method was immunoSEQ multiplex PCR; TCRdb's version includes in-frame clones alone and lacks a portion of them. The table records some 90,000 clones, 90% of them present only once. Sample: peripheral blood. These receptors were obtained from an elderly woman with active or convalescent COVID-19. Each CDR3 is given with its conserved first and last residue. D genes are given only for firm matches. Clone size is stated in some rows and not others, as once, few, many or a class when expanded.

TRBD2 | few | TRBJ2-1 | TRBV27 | TGTGCCAGCAGTCCCCGCCCGCCGGGAGGGCCCCATGAGCAGTTCTTC | CASSPRPPGGPHEQFF
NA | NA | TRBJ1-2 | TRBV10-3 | TGTGCCATCAGTGAGGCCTCGGTCGGGTACACCTTC | CAISEASVGYTF
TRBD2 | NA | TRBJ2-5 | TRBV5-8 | TGTGCCAGCAGGCCTACTAGCGGGACCCATGTAGAGACCCAGTACTTC | CASRPTSGTHVETQYF
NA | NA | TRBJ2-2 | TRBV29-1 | TGCAGCGTTGAGCGGACGAGAGGGACCGGGGAGCTGTTTTTT | CSVERTRGTGELFF
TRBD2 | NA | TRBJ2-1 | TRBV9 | TGTGCCAGCAGCGTCCGGGAGGGGGAGTACAATGAGCAGTTCTTC | CASSVREGEYNEQFF
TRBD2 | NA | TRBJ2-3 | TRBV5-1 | TGCGCCAGCAGCTTGTACGGACTAGCGGGAGGAACAGATACGCAGTATTTT | CASSLYGLAGGTDTQYF
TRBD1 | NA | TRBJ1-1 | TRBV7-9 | TGTGCCAGCCAACTACAGGGGGCGGTCGACACTGAAGCTTTCTTT | CASQLQGAVDTEAFF
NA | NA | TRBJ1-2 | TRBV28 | TGTGCCAGCAGTTTAATTACGCAGGACTATGGCTACACCTTC | CASSLITQDYGYTF
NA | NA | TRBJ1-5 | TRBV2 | TGTGCCAGCAGTGAATCGACAGGATCACTCCCGAATCAGCCCCAGCATTTT | CASSESTGSLPNQPQHF
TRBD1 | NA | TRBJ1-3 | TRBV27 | TGTGCCAGCAGCTCCGCAGGGGGCTCTGGAAACACCATATATTTT | CASSSAGGSGNTIYF
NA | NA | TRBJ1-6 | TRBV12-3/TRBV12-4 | TGTGCCAGCAGTTTTTCAAATTCACCCCTCCACTTT | CASSFSNSPLHF
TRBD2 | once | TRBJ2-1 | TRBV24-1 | TGTGCCACCAGTGATTCCTCTTTGGGAGCGGGAGATGACAATGAGCAGTTCTTC | CATSDSSLGAGDDNEQFF
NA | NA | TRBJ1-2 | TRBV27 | TGTGCCAGCAGGGCAACCGGGGGGTATGGCTACACCTTC | CASRATGGYGYTF
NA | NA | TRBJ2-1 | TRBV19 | TGTGCCAGTAGTTCCCGACACACGACCTACAATGAGCAGTTCTTC | CASSSRHTTYNEQFF
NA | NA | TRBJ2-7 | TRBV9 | TGTGCCAGCAGCGCCTATGATTGGCAGGGTAGAGGCGAGCAGTACTTC | CASSAYDWQGRGEQYF
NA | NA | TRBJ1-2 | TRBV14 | TGTGCCAGCAGCCAACTTCACCAGGGATCCGATGGCTACACCTTC | CASSQLHQGSDGYTF
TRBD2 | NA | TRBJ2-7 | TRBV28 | TGTGCCAGCAGAGGCGGGAGCTCCTACGAGCAGTACTTC | CASRGGSSYEQYF
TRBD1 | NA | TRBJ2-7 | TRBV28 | TGTGCCAGCAGTTTGGTCGGACAGGGCTACGAGCAGTACTTC | CASSLVGQGYEQYF
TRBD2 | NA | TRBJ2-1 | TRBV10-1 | TGCGCCAGCAGTGACCGGAGGGAGGGATTCGATGAGCAGTTCTTC | CASSDRREGFDEQFF
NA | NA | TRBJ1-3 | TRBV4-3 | TGCGCCAGCAGCCAAGTAAGTAGAGGTGACTCTGGAAACACCATATATTTT | CASSQVSRGDSGNTIYF
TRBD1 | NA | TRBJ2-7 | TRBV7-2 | TGTGCCAGCAGCCCACCGACAGGGAGTGGAACATACGAGCAGTACTTC | CASSPPTGSGTYEQYF
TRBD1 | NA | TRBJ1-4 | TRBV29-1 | TGCAGCGTAACAGGGGGTGCAACTAATGAAAAACTGTTTTTT | CSVTGGATNEKLFF
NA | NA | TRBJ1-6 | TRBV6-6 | TGTGCCAGCAGTTACCAATCCCGACAGGATAATTCACCCCTCCACTTT | CASSYQSRQDNSPLHF
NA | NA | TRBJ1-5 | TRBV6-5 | TGTGCCAGCCAAGCCGCAGGGGGCAATCAGCCCCAGCATTTT | CASQAAGGNQPQHF
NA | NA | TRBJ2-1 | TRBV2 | TGTGCCAGCAGTGAAGGGGAACTAGCTGGGGTCAATGAGCAGTTCTTC | CASSEGELAGVNEQFF
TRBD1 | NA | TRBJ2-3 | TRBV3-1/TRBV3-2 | TGTGCCAGCAGCCCGGACAGGGTGACGCAGTATTTT | CASSPDRVTQYF
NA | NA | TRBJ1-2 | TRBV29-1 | TGCAGCGTTGGCCCAGGGGACTATGGCTACACCTTC | CSVGPGDYGYTF
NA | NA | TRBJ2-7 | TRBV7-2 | TGTGCCAGCAGCCCCTCCAGGTACGAGCAGTACTTC | CASSPSRYEQYF
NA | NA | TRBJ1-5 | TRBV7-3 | TGTGCCAGCAGCTTGGGAGGGAATAGCAATCAGCCCCAGCATTTT | CASSLGGNSNQPQHF
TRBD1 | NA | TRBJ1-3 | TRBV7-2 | TGTGCCAGCAGGACGGACAGGGACTCTGGAAACACCATATATTTT | CASRTDRDSGNTIYF
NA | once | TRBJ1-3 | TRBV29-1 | TGCAGCGGACAGATCGGAAACACCATATATTTT | CSGQIGNTIYF
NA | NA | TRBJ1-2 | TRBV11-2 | TGTGCCAGCAGCTTACGACGGGTGGAGAGTGGCTACACCTTC | CASSLRRVESGYTF
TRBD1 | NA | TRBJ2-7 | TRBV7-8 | TGTGCCAGCAGCACCCCATTTCTCAGGGGGCCGGGCGAGCAGTACTTC | CASSTPFLRGPGEQYF
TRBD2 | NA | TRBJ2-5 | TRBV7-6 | TGTGCCAGCAGCCAAGGACTAGCGGAAGAGACCCAGTACTTC | CASSQGLAEETQYF
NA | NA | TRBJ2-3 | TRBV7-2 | TGTGCCAGCAGCATGGGGCCGGGCAGGGGCACAGATACGCAGTATTTT | CASSMGPGRGTDTQYF
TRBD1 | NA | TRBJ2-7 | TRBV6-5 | TGTGCCAGCAGCCCCAAGGGACAGGGGGCGAAAGAGCAGTACTTC | CASSPKGQGAKEQYF
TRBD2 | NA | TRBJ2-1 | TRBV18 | TGTGCCAGCTCACCGGGACTAGCGGTTCTCAATGAGCAGTTCTTC | CASSPGLAVLNEQFF
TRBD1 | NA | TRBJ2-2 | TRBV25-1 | TGTGCCAGCAGTGAATCTGGACAGGGGAACACCGGGGAGCTGTTTTTT | CASSESGQGNTGELFF
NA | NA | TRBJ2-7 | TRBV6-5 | TGTGCCAGCAGTTACTCTAGCGCCTACTCCTACGAGCAGTACTTC | CASSYSSAYSYEQYF
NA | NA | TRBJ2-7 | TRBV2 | TGTGCCAGCAGTCGTACAGGAATGGTTCGTGAGGACGAGCAGTACTTC | CASSRTGMVREDEQYF
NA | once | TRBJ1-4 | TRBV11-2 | TGTGCCAGCAGCTTAAGCAGGGGTCCTAATGAAAAACTGTTTTTT | CASSLSRGPNEKLFF
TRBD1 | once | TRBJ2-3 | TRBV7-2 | TGTGCCAGCAGCCCGGACAGGGGGGGGGCAGATACGCAGTATTTT | CASSPDRGGADTQYF
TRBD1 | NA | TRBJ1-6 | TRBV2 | TGTGCCAGCAGGCCAGGACAGGGGGCTGATTCACCCCTCCACTTT | CASRPGQGADSPLHF
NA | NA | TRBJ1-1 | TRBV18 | TGTGCCAGCTCACTCGGGATGAACACTGAAGCTTTCTTT | CASSLGMNTEAFF
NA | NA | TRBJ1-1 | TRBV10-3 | TGTGCCATCAGTGATTACAGGGCCACTGAAGCTTTCTTT | CAISDYRATEAFF
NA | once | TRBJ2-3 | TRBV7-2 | TGTGCCAGCAGCTTATACAAATCCACAGATACGCAGTATTTT | CASSLYKSTDTQYF
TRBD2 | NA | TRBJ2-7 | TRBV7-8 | TGTGCCAGCACCACGCGGGAGGGGTCCTACGAGCAGTACTTC | CASTTREGSYEQYF
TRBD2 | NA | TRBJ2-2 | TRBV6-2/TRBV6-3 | TGTGCCAGCAGTTACGTTAGCGGCCTAGCGGACACCGGGGAGCTGTTTTTT | CASSYVSGLADTGELFF
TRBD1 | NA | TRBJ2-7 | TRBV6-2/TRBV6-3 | TGTGCCAGCAGTAGCGACAGGGCCTACGAGCAGTACTTC | CASSSDRAYEQYF
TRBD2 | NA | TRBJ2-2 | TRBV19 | TGTGCCAGTACCCCCCTCCCCAGCGGGAGAGGGACCGGGGAGCTGTTTTTT | CASTPLPSGRGTGELFF
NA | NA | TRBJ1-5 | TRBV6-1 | TGTGCCAGCCGTGAATTTGTAGGGGCCGGTGGGAGCAATCAGCCCCAGCATTTT | CASREFVGAGGSNQPQHF